This T cell receptor (beta chain) was sequenced for a study of graft-versus-host responses after intestinal transplantation. Study overall: Recipients had multivisceral, liver-intestinal, or isolated intestinal transplants. General study points: Elevated graft-versus-host to host-versus-graft clonal ratios in allografts were recorded for patients with graft-donor T cell macrochimerism. Recipient marrow held GvH clones, some first seen in ileum or blood.

In the case of this clone: Its target is unknown.

Germline V gene sequence: CDR1 SGHRS, CDR2 YFSETQ. CDR3 length: 14 amino acids. With 3 bases clipped from V and 3 bases from J, the junction kept 2 bases outside the gene matches. Produced via immunoSEQ multiplex PCR; TCRdb's table is partial and in-frame only. The sample consists of over 75,000 clones, about nine tenths of them appearing once. The genes are TRBV5-1 and TRBJ2-3; 9 bases map to TRBD1. This receptor was identified in a human donor who was the organ donor for an intestinal transplant. The source was unstimulated CD8+ T cells sorted from spleen or lymph node cells, collected before transplant. This CDR3 is CASSSGTGTDTQYF. In DNA form, the CDR3 reads TGCGCCAGCAGCTCCGGGACAGGGACAGATACGCAGTATTTT.